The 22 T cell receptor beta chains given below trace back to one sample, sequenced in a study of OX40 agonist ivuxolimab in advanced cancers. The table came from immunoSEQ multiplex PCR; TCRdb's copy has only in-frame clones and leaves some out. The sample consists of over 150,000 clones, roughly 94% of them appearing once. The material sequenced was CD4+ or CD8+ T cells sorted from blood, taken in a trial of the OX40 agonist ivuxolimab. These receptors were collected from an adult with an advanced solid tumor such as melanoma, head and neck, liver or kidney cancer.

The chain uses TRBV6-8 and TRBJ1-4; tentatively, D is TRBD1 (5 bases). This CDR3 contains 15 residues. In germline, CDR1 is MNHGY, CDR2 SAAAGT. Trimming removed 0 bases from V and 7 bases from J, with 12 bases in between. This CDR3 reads CASSYSSGGAEKLFF. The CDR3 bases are TGTGCCAGCAGTTACTCTTCAGGAGGGGCTGAAAAACTGTTTTTT.

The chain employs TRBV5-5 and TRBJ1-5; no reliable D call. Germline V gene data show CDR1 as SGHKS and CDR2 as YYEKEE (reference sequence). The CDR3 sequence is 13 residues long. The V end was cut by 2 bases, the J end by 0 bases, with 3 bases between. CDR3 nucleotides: TGTGCCAGCAGCTTCTATAGCAATCAGCCCCAGCATTTT. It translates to CASSFYSNQPQHF.

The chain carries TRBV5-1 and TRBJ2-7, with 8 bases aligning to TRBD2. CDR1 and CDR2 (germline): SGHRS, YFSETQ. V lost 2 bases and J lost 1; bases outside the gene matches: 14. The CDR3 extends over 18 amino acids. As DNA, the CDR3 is TGCGCCAGCAGCTTTGCGGGGACTAGTAATCGATTTTCCTACGAGCAGTACTTC. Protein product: CASSFAGTSNRFSYEQYF.

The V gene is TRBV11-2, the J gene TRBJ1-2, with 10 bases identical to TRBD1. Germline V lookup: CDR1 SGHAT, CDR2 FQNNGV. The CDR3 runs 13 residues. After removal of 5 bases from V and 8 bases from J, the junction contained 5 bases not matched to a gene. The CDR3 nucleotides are TGTGCCAGCAGCCGGACAGGGGGTGAAGGCTACACCTTC. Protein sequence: CASSRTGGEGYTF. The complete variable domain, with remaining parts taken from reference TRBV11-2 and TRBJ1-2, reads EAGVAQSPRYKIIEKRQSVAFWCNPISGHATLYWYQQILGQGPKLLIQFQNNGVVDDSQLPKDRFSAERLKGVDSTLKIQPAKLEDSAVYLCASSRTGGEGYTFGSGTRLTVV.

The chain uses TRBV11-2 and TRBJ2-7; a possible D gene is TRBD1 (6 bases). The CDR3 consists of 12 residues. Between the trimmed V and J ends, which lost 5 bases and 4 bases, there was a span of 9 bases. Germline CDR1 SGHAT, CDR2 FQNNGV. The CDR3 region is CASSPDRYEQYF. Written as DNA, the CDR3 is TGTGCCAGCAGCCCGGACAGATACGAGCAGTACTTC.

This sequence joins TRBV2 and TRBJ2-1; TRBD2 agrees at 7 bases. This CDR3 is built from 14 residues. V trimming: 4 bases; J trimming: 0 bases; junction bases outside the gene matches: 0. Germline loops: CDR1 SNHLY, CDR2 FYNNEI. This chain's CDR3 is CASSGGGSYNEQFF. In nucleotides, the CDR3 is TGTGCCAGCAGTGGCGGGGGCTCCTACAATGAGCAGTTCTTC.

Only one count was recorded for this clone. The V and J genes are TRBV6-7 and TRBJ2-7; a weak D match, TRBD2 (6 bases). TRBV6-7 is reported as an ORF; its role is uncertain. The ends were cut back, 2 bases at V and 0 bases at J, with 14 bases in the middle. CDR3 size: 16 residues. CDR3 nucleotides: TGTGCCAGCAGTTACACGTTCCGGGACTCCTCCTACGAGCAGTACTTC. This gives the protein CASSYTFRDSSYEQYF.

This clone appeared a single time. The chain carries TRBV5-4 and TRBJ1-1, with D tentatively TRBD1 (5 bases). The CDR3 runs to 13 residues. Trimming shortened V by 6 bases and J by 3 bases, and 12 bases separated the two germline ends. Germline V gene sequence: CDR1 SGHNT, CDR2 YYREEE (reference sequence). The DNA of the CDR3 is TGTGCCAGCAACCTAAGGGGTTACACTGAAGCTTTCTTT. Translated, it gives CASNLRGYTEAFF. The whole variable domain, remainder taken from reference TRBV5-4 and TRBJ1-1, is ETGVTQSPTHLIKTRGQQVTLRCSSQSGHNTVSWYQQALGQGPQFIFQYYREEENGRGNFPPRFSGLQFPNYSSELNVNALELDDSALYLCASNLRGYTEAFFGQGTRLTVV.

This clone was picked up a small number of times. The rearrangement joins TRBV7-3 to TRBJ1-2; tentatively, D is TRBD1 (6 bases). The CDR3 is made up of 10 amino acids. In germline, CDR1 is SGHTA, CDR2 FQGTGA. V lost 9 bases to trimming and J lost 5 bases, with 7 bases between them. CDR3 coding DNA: TGTGCCAGTGGACAGTATGGCTACACCTTC. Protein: CASGQYGYTF.

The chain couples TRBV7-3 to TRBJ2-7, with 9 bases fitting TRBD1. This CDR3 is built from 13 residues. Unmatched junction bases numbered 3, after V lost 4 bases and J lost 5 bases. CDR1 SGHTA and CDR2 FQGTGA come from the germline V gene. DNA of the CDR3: TGTGCCAGCAGCTCCCGACAGGGGGACGAGCAGTACTTC. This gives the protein CASSSRQGDEQYF.

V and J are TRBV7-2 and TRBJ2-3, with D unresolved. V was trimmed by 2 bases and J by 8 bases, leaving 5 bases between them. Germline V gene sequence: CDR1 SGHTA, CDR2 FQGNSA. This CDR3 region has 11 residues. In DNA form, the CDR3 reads TGTGCCAGCAGCTTACCTGGTACGCAGTATTTT. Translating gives CASSLPGTQYF.

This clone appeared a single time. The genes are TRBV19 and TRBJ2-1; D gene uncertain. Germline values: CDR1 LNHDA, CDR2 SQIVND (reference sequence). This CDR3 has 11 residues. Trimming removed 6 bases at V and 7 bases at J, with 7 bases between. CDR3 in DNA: TGTGCCAGTAGGGCTGGGAATGAGCAGTTCTTC. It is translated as CASRAGNEQFF.

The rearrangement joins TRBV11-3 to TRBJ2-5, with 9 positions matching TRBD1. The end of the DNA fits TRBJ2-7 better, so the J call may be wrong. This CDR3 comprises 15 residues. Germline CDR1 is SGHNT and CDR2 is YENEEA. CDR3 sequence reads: CASSFGTGLPYEQYF. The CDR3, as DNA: TGTGCCAGCAGCTTTGGGACAGGGTTACCCTACGAGCAGTACTTC.

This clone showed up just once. CDR3 protein: CASSMQRALGTGFTGELFF. CDR3 nucleotides: TGTGCCAGCAGCATGCAGCGGGCCCTCGGGACAGGGTTCACCGGGGAGCTGTTTTTT. The rearrangement links TRBV9 to TRBJ2-2, with 9 bases fitting TRBD1. V lost 4 bases and J lost 4; bases outside the gene matches: 17. This CDR3 is built from 19 residues. Germline V gene sequence: CDR1 SGDLS, CDR2 YYNGEE.

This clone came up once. The CDR3 loop is CASSSNGGSTDTQYF. CDR3 coding DNA: TGCGCCAGCAGCTCCAACGGCGGGAGCACAGATACGCAGTATTTT. The chain joins TRBV5-1 to TRBJ2-3; a weak D match, TRBD2 (5 bases). The V gene's germline CDR1 is SGHRS and CDR2 YFSETQ. The length of the CDR3 is 15 residues. With 3 bases removed from V and 0 bases from J, the gap between germline ends came to 11 bases.

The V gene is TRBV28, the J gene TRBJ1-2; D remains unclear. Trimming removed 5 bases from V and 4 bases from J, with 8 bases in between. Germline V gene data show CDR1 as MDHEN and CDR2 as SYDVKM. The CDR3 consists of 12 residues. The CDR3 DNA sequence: TGTGCCAGCAGTCCCATGGCCTATGGCTACACCTTC. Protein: CASSPMAYGYTF.

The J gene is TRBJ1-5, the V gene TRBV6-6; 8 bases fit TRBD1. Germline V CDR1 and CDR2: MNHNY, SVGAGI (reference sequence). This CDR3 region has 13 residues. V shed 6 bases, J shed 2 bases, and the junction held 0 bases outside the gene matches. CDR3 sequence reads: CASRGQGNQPQHF. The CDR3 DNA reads TGTGCCAGCAGGGGACAGGGCAATCAGCCCCAGCATTTT.

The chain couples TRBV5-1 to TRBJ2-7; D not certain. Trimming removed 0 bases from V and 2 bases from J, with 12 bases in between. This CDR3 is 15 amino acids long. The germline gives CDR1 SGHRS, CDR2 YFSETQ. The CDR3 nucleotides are TGCGCCAGCAGCTTGGGACCAGAAAGCCCCTACGAGCAGTACTTC. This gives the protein CASSLGPESPYEQYF.

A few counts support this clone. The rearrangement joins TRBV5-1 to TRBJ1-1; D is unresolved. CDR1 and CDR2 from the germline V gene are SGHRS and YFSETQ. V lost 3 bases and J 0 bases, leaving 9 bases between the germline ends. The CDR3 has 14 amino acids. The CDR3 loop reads CASSSDGMNTEAFF. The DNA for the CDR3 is TGCGCCAGCAGCTCGGACGGTATGAACACTGAAGCTTTCTTT.

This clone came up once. Here the CDR3 reads CASSVGTSGRRETQYF. DNA for the CDR3: TGTGCCAGCAGCGTAGGGACTAGCGGGCGGAGGGAGACCCAGTACTTC. The chain couples TRBV9 to TRBJ2-5; TRBD2 matches at 11 bases. V trimming: 0 bases; J trimming: 5 bases; junction bases outside the gene matches: 6. CDR1 and CDR2 from the germline V gene are SGDLS and YYNGEE. The CDR3 covers 16 residues.

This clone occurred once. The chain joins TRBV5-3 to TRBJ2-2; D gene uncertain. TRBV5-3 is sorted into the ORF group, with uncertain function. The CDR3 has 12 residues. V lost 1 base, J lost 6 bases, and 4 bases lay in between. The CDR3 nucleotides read TGTGCCAGAAGCTTGAGCGCCGGGGAGCTGTTTTTT. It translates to CARSLSAGELFF.

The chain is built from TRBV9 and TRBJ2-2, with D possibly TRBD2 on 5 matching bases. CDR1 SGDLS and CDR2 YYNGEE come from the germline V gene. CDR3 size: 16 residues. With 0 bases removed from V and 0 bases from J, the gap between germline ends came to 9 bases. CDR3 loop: CASSVGESPNTGELFF. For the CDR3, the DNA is TGTGCCAGCAGCGTAGGGGAGAGCCCGAACACCGGGGAGCTGTTTTTT.